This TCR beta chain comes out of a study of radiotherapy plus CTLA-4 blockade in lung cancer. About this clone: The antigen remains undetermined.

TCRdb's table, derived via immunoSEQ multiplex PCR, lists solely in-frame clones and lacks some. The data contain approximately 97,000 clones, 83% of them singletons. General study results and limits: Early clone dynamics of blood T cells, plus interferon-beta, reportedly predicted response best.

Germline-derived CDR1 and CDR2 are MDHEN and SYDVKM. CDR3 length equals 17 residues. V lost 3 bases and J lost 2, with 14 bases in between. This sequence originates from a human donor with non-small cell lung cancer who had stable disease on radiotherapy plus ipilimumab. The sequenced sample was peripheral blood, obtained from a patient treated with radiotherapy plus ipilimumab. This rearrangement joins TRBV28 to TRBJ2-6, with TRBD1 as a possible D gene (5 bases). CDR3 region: CASSFSQTGPGANVLTF. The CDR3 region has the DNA TGTGCCAGCAGTTTTTCCCAAACAGGTCCTGGGGCCAACGTCCTGACTTTC. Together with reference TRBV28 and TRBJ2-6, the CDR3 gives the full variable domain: DVKVTQSSRYLVKRTGEKVFLECVQDMDHENMFWYRQDPGLGLRLIYFSYDVKMKEKGDIPEGYSVSREKKERFSLILESASTNQTSMYLCASSFSQTGPGANVLTFGAGSRLTVL.